Following are 25 T cell receptor beta chains from one sample sequenced in a study of blood T cell repertoires in COVID-19 (dated by TCRdb to between 2020 and 2021). The method behind the library was the immunoSEQ multiplex PCR assay. TCRdb took over this immuneACCESS table, retaining in-frame rearrangements with V and J assigned. Such tables are incomplete; in checked studies, under half of the missing clones stem from an unresolved V gene, and the remainder is unexplained. This sample comprises a few hundred thousand clones, around 90% of them detected only once. Roughly 1% of the sample goes to the ten largest clones. The sample taken for sequencing was peripheral blood. All receptors derive from a woman aged 35 to 49 with COVID-19, enrolled during active disease.

The J gene is TRBJ2-7, the V gene TRBV27, with a tentative D call TRBD2 (7 bases). V gave up 8 bases and J gave up 6 bases, with 23 bases separating them. Germline loops: CDR1 MNHEY, CDR2 SMNVEV (reference sequence). CDR3 length: 15 residues. Written as DNA, the CDR3 is TGTGCCAGCTGGCGCCTCGGACTAGGGGGTGGCGAGCAGTACTTC. As protein: CASWRLGLGGGEQYF.

The chain couples TRBV6-2 or TRBV6-3 to TRBJ2-1; D gene unclear. V lost 5 bases to trimming and J lost 0 bases, with 14 bases between them. CDR3 size: 16 residues. CDR1 MNHEY and CDR2 SVGEGT come from the germline V gene. CDR3 residues: CASSGVGGSSYNEQFF. The CDR3 DNA reads as TGTGCCAGCAGTGGTGTCGGCGGTAGCTCCTACAATGAGCAGTTCTTC.

V usage is TRBV6-5 and J usage is TRBJ2-2; a possible D gene is TRBD1 (6 bases). CDR3 size: 14 residues. The germline V gene has CDR1 MNHEY and CDR2 SVGAGI. The V end lost 8 bases, the J end lost 5 bases, and 15 bases lay between the germline ends. This CDR3 reads CASLWAQGTGELFF. The CDR3 DNA sequence: TGTGCCAGCCTCTGGGCCCAGGGGACCGGGGAGCTGTTTTTT.

This sequence joins TRBV9 and TRBJ2-1; 14 positions match TRBD2. Trimming took 7 bases from V and 8 from J; bases not matched to a gene: 5. The CDR3 loop spans 14 amino acids. Per germline, CDR1 SGDLS and CDR2 YYNGEE. In DNA, the CDR3 is TGTGCCAGCCGACCGGGACTAGCGGGAGATGAGCAGTTCTTC. It yields the protein CASRPGLAGDEQFF.

The chain links TRBV7-2 to TRBJ2-7; 15 nucleotides match TRBD2. V shed 4 bases and J 6 bases; nucleotides not matched to a gene: 13. Per the germline V gene, CDR1 is SGHTA and CDR2 is FQGNSA. This CDR3 has 18 amino acids. CDR3 in DNA: TGTGCCAGCAGCTCATCGAGGACTAGCGGGAGGGCCGGCGGCGAGCAGTACTTC. Translated: CASSSSRTSGRAGGEQYF. Full variable domain (rest looked up from reference TRBV7-2 and TRBJ2-7): GAGVSQSPSNKVTEKGKDVELRCDPISGHTALYWYRQSLGQGLEFLIYFQGNSAPDKSGLPSDRFSAERTGGSVSTLTIQRTQQEDSAVYLCASSSSRTSGRAGGEQYFGPGTRLTVT.

The chain uses TRBV30 and TRBJ1-1; no clear D gene. The CDR3 runs to 13 residues. The V end was cut by 0 bases, the J end by 1 base, with 6 bases between. From germline, CDR1 is GTSNPN and CDR2 SVGIG (reference sequence). The DNA for the CDR3 is TGTGCCTGGAGTGTAGCGGGGAACACTGAAGCTTTCTTT. Its translation: CAWSVAGNTEAFF.

The chain combines TRBV5-1 with TRBJ2-1; 7 bases line up with TRBD2. Per the germline V gene, CDR1 is SGHRS and CDR2 is YFSETQ. CDR3 length: 13 residues. Trimming cost V 7 bases and J 1 base; bases outside gene matches: 2. CDR3 bases: TGCGCCAGCGGGAGGGCTTCCTACAATGAGCAGTTCTTC. Translated: CASGRASYNEQFF.

The V and J genes are TRBV28 and TRBJ2-1; 8 nucleotides agree with TRBD2. V was pared by 2 bases and J by 7 bases, with 4 bases of the junction left unmatched. From germline, CDR1 is MDHEN and CDR2 SYDVKM. CDR3 length equals 14 residues. The CDR3, as DNA: TGTGCCAGCAGTTTAACTAGCGGACCTAATGAGCAGTTCTTC. This encodes CASSLTSGPNEQFF.

This chain uses TRBV5-1 with TRBJ1-1; 10 bases line up with TRBD1. Trimming removed 0 bases from V and 4 bases from J; junction bases left unmatched: 3. There are 15 residues in the CDR3. Germline CDR1 reads SGHRS; CDR2 reads YFSETQ. CDR3 sequence: CASSLAGTGVTEAFF. The CDR3 DNA reads as TGCGCCAGCAGCTTGGCCGGGACAGGGGTCACTGAAGCTTTCTTT. The complete variable domain, with remaining parts taken from reference TRBV5-1 and TRBJ1-1, reads KAGVTQTPRYLIKTRGQQVTLSCSPISGHRSVSWYQQTPGQGLQFLFEYFSETQRNKGNFPGRFSGRQFSNSRSEMNVSTLELGDSALYLCASSLAGTGVTEAFFGQGTRLTVV.

J is TRBJ2-6 and V is TRBV2; D is unclear. Trimming shortened V by 6 bases and J by 0 bases, and 9 bases separated the two germline ends. This CDR3 is built from 15 residues. Germline V gene sequence: CDR1 SNHLY, CDR2 FYNNEI. The CDR3 sequence: CASSALTSGANVLTF. For the CDR3, the DNA is TGTGCCAGCAGCGCGTTAACCTCTGGGGCCAACGTCCTGACTTTC.

The rearrangement links TRBV7-6 to TRBJ2-1, with D maybe TRBD2 (6 bases). V was cut by 3 bases and J by 0 bases, with 18 bases left in between. This CDR3 spans 18 amino acids. CDR1 is SGHVS, CDR2 FNYEAQ, per germline. The CDR3 sequence is CASSLPGWGESSYNEQFF. CDR3 DNA sequence: TGTGCCAGCAGCTTGCCAGGGTGGGGGGAGAGCTCCTACAATGAGCAGTTCTTC.

This rearrangement joins TRBV7-9 to TRBJ2-5; the match to TRBD2 covers 11 bases. The CDR3 covers 18 residues. CDR1 SEHNR and CDR2 FQNEAQ come from the germline V gene (reference sequence). Trimming cost V 5 bases and J 1 base; bases outside gene matches: 12. The CDR3 protein is CASSPPSGRFVAQETQYF. CDR3 bases: TGTGCCAGCAGCCCACCTAGCGGGAGGTTCGTGGCCCAAGAGACCCAGTACTTC.

This sequence joins TRBV5-1 and TRBJ2-7; D is possibly TRBD1 (7 bases). Germline assignment: CDR1 SGHRS and CDR2 YFSETQ. The CDR3 has 14 residues. The V end was cut by 9 bases, the J end by 5 bases, with 21 bases between. The CDR3 is CAISPGGRNNEQYF. The CDR3 DNA reads as TGCGCCATAAGCCCAGGGGGGCGCAACAACGAGCAGTACTTC. The entire variable domain, with the rest obtained from reference TRBV5-1 and TRBJ2-7, is as follows: KAGVTQTPRYLIKTRGQQVTLSCSPISGHRSVSWYQQTPGQGLQFLFEYFSETQRNKGNFPGRFSGRQFSNSRSEMNVSTLELGDSALYLCAISPGGRNNEQYFGPGTRLTVT.

This clone is a singleton in its sample. V gene TRBV11-2 combines with J gene TRBJ2-1, with 8 bases aligning to TRBD1. The junction had 7 bases not matched to a gene; V was cut back by 3 bases and J by 6 bases. The CDR3 loop spans 15 amino acids. CDR1 and CDR2 (germline): SGHAT, FQNNGV. The CDR3 DNA sequence: TGTGCCAGCAGCTTCCCGGACAGGGCTATCAATGAGCAGTTCTTC. This codes for CASSFPDRAINEQFF. The whole variable domain, remainder taken from reference TRBV11-2 and TRBJ2-1, is EAGVAQSPRYKIIEKRQSVAFWCNPISGHATLYWYQQILGQGPKLLIQFQNNGVVDDSQLPKDRFSAERLKGVDSTLKIQPAKLEDSAVYLCASSFPDRAINEQFFGPGTRLTVL.

The chain combines TRBV5-6 with TRBJ1-6; a possible D gene is TRBD1 (6 bases). CDR3 length equals 15 residues. Per germline, CDR1 SGHDT and CDR2 YYEEEE. V dropped 3 bases and J dropped 10 bases, with 17 bases sitting between them. The CDR3 coding sequence is TGTGCCAGCAGCTCCCTGAGGGGGGGCAACTCACCCCTCCACTTT. Its translation is CASSSLRGGNSPLHF. The full variable domain, rest sourced from reference TRBV5-6 and TRBJ1-6, is DAGVTQSPTHLIKTRGQQVTLRCSPKSGHDTVSWYQQALGQGPQFIFQYYEEEERQRGNFPDRFSGHQFPNYSSELNVNALLLGDSALYLCASSSLRGGNSPLHFGNGTRLTVT.

The chain combines TRBV11-3 with TRBJ2-1, with D maybe TRBD1 (5 bases). Germline V gives CDR1 SGHNT, CDR2 YENEEA. CDR3 size: 16 residues. The V end was cut by 0 bases, the J end by 5 bases, with 14 bases between. CDR3 region: CASSLDGQRNHNEQFF. DNA of the CDR3: TGTGCCAGCAGCTTAGACGGACAAAGGAATCACAATGAGCAGTTCTTC.

This clone has only one observation. V and J are TRBV6-5 and TRBJ2-7; 9 nucleotides match TRBD1. The CDR3 is made up of 12 amino acids. V lost 8 bases and J lost 2; bases outside the gene matches: 1. The germline V gene has CDR1 MNHEY and CDR2 SVGAGI. DNA of the CDR3: TGTGCCAGCCGGGACAGGGCCTACGAGCAGTACTTC. Protein: CASRDRAYEQYF.

This chain joins TRBV23-1 and TRBJ2-5; the D gene is possibly TRBD2 (5 bases). TRBV23-1 is known as an ORF, though its function is uncertain. The CDR3 extends over 14 amino acids. The germline V and J ends were trimmed by 2 bases and 3 bases, with 10 bases remaining between them. The CDR3 nucleotides read TGCGCCAGCAGTCAAATGAGGGCAGAAGAGACCCAGTACTTC. Translation: CASSQMRAEETQYF.

The chain has TRBV24-1 and TRBJ1-5; TRBD1 aligns across 7 bases. V shed 6 bases, J shed 6 bases, and the junction held 7 bases outside the gene matches. Germline V CDR1 and CDR2: KGHDR, SFDVKD. This CDR3 comprises 14 residues. The CDR3 nucleotides are TGTGCCACCAGTAGAGCAGGGGGTAGTCAGCCCCAGCATTTT. Protein: CATSRAGGSQPQHF.

The rearrangement joins TRBV18 to TRBJ2-7; 9 nucleotides align to TRBD1. This CDR3 contains 17 residues. CDR1 is KGHSH, CDR2 LQKENI, per germline. The trim removed 6 bases at V and 3 bases at J, leaving 15 bases unmatched. The CDR3 here is CASSPFPGTGSIYEQYF. The CDR3 coding sequence is TGTGCCAGCTCCCCCTTCCCTGGGACAGGGTCGATCTACGAGCAGTACTTC.

This clone was detected only once. The chain employs TRBV7-3 and TRBJ2-1, with D perhaps TRBD2 (7 bases). V was trimmed by 1 base and J by 5 bases, leaving 12 bases between them. Germline CDR1 SGHTA, CDR2 FQGTGA. The CDR3 is 15 residues long. This chain's CDR3 is CASSLSRGAHNEQFF. As DNA, the CDR3 is TGTGCCAGCAGCTTAAGTCGGGGGGCCCACAATGAGCAGTTCTTC. Variable domain in full (rest from reference TRBV7-3 and TRBJ2-1): GAGVSQTPSNKVTEKGKYVELRCDPISGHTALYWYRQSLGQGPEFLIYFQGTGAADDSGLPNDRFFAVRPEGSVSTLKIQRTERGDSAVYLCASSLSRGAHNEQFFGPGTRLTVL.

The gene calls are TRBV10-3 and TRBJ2-3; D perhaps matches TRBD2 (5 bases). The ends were cut back, 6 bases at V and 2 bases at J, with 15 bases in the middle. The CDR3 totals 15 residues. Germline CDR1 ENHRY, CDR2 SYGVKD. This chain's CDR3 is CAISRKLSDTDTQYF. For the CDR3, the DNA is TGTGCCATCAGCCGGAAGCTTAGCGACACAGATACGCAGTATTTT.

The J gene is TRBJ1-3, the V gene TRBV30; no clear D. V lost 1 base, J lost 7 bases, and 14 bases lay in between. The CDR3 extends over 14 amino acids. Germline CDR1 reads GTSNPN; CDR2 reads SVGIG (reference sequence). The CDR3 sequence is CAWSGRPRGNTIYF. In DNA form, the CDR3 reads TGTGCCTGGAGTGGGAGACCGAGAGGCAACACCATATATTTT.

The rearrangement uses TRBV6-5 and TRBJ1-1; D gene unclear. Trimming removed 6 bases at V and 3 bases at J, with 8 bases between. Per germline, CDR1 MNHEY and CDR2 SVGAGI. This CDR3 has 12 residues. Here the CDR3 reads CASRRTDTEAFF. The CDR3 region has the DNA TGTGCCAGCAGAAGGACTGACACTGAAGCTTTCTTT.

The chain joins TRBV5-4 to TRBJ2-2, with D perhaps matching TRBD1 (5 bases). This CDR3 has 14 amino acids. Germline values: CDR1 SGHNT, CDR2 YYREEE (reference sequence). CDR3 sequence (DNA): TGTGCGAGTACCCCGGCAGGGCCCACCGGGGAGCTGTTTTTT. Translation: CASTPAGPTGELFF.